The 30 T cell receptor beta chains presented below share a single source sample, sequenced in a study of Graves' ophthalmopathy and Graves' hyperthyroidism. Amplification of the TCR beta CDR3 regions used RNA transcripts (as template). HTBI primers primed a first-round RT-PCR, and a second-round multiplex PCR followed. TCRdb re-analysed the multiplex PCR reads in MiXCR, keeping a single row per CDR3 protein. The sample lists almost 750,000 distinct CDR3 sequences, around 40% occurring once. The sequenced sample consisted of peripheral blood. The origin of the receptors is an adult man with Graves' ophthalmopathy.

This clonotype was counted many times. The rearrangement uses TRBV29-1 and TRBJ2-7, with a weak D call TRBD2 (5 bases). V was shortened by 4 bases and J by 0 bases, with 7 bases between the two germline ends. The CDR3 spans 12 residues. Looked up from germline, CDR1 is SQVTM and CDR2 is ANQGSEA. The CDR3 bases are TGCAGCGTTGGTGAGGGCTCCTACGAGCAGTACTTC. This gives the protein CSVGEGSYEQYF.

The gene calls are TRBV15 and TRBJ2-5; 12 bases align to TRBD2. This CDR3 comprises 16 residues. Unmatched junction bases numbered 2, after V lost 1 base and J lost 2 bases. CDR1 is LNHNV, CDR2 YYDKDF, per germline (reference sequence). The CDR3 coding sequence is TGTGCCACCAGCAGAGGGACTAGCGGGATTCAAGAGACCCAGTACTTC. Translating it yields CATSRGTSGIQETQYF.

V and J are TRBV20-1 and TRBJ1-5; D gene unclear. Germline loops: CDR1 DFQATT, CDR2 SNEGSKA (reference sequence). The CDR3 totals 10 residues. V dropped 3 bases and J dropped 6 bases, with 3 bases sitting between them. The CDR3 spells CSASAQPQHF. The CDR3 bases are TGCAGTGCTAGTGCTCAGCCCCAGCATTTT.

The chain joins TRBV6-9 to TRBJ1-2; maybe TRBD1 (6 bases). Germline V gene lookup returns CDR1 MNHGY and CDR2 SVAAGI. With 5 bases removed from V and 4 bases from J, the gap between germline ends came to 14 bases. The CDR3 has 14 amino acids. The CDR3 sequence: CASSRAGTSYGYTF. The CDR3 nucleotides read TGTGCCAGCAGTCGAGCGGGGACAAGCTATGGCTACACCTTC.

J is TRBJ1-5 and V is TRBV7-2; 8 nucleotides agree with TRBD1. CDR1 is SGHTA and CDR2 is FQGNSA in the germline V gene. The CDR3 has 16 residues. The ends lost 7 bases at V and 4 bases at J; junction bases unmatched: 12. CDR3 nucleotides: TGTGCCAGCACAAGGACAGGGTCGGGGGATAATCAGCCCCAGCATTTT. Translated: CASTRTGSGDNQPQHF.

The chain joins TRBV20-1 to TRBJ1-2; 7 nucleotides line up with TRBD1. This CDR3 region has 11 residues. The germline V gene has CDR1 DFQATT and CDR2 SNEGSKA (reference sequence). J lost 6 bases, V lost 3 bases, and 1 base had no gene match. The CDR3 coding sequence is TGCAGTGCTAGCACAGGGGATGGCTACACCTTC. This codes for CSASTGDGYTF.

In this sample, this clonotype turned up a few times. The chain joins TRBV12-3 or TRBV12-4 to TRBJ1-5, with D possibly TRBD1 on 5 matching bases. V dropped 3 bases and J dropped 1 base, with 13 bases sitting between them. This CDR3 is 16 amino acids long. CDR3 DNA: TGTGCCAGCAGTTTTGGTACAGGTTTAAGCAATCAGCCCCAGCATTTT. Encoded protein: CASSFGTGLSNQPQHF.

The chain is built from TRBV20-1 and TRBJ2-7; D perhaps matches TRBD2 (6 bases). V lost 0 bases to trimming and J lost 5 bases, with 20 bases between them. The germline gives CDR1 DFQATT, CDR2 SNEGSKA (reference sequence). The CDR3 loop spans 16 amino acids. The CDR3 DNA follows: TGCAGTGCTAGAGATATGCGGACACAAGCGGGCAACGAGCAGTACTTC. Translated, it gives CSARDMRTQAGNEQYF.

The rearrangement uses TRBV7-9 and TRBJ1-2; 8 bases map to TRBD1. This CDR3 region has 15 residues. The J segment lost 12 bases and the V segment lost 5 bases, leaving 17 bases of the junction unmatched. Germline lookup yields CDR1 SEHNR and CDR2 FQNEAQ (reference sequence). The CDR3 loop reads CASSIEPGQDEGNTF. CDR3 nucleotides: TGTGCCAGCAGCATCGAACCGGGACAGGACGAGGGAAACACCTTC.

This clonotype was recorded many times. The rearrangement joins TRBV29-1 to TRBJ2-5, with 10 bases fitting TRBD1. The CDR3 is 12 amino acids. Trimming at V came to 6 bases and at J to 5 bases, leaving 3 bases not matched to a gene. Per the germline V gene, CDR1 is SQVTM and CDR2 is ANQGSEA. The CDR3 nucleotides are TGCAGCGTGGGGACAGGGGTCGAGACCCAGTACTTC. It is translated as CSVGTGVETQYF.

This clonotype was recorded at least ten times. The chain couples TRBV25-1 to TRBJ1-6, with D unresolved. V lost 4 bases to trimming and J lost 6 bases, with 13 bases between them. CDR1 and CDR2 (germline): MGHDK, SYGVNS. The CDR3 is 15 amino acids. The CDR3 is CASSALLSVNSPLHF. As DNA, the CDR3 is TGTGCCAGCAGTGCTCTCCTGAGCGTTAATTCACCCCTCCACTTT.

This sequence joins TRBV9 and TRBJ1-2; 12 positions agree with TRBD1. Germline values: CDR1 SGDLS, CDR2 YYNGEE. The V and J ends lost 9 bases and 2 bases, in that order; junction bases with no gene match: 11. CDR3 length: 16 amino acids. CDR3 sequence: CATLRTGTGGNYGYTF. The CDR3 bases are TGTGCCACCCTACGAACCGGGACAGGGGGCAACTATGGCTACACCTTC.

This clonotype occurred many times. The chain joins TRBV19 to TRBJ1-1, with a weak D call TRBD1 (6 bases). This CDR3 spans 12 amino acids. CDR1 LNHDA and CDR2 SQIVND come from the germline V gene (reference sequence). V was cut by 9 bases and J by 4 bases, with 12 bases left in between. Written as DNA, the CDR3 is TGTGCCAGCCGAACAGGGAGCACTGAAGCTTTCTTT. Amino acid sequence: CASRTGSTEAFF.

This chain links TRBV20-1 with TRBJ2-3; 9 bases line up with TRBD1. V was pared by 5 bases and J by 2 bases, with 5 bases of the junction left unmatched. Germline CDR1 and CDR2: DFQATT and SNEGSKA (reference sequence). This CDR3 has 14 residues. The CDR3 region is CSASGQGPTDTQYF. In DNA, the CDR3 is TGCAGTGCTTCCGGACAGGGGCCCACAGATACGCAGTATTTT.

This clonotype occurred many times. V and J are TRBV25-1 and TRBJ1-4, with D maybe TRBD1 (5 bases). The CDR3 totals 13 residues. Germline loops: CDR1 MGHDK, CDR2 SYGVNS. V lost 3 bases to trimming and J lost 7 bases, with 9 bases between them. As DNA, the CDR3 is TGTGCCAGCAGTGAGGGAAGGGGTGAAAAACTGTTTTTT. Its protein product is CASSEGRGEKLFF.

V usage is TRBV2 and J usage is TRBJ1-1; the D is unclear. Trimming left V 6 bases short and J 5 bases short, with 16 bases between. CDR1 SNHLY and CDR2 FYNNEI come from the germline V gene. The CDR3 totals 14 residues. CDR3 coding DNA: TGTGCCAGCAGGTCAGACCCCGCGAGAACTGAAGCTTTCTTT. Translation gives CASRSDPARTEAFF.

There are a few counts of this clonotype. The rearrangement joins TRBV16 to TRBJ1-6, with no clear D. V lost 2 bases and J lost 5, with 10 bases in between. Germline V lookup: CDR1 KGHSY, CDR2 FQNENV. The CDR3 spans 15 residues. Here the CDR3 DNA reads TGTGCCAGCAGCCAAGCCAGAGCAAATAATTCACCCCTCCACTTT. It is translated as CASSQARANNSPLHF.

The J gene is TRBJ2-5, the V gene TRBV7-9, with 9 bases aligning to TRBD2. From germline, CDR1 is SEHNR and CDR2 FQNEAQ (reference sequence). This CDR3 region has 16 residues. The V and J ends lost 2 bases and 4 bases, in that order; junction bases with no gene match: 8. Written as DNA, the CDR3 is TGTGCCAGCAGCTTACAGCCTAGCGGGACTGGAGAGACCCAGTACTTC. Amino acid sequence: CASSLQPSGTGETQYF.

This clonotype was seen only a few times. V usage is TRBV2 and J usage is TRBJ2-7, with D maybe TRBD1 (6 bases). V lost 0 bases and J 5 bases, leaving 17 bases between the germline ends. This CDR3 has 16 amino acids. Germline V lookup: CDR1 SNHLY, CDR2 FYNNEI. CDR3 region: CASSEARQGIFHEQYF. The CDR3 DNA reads TGTGCCAGCAGTGAAGCGCGTCAGGGGATCTTCCACGAGCAGTACTTC.

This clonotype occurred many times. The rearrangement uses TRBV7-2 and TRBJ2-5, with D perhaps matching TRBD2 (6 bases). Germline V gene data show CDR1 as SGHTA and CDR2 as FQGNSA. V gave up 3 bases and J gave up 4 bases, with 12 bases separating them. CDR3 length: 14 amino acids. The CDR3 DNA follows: TGTGCCAGCAGCTTGTCCGGGAGTAGAGAGACCCAGTACTTC. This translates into CASSLSGSRETQYF. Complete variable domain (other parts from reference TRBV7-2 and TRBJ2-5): GAGVSQSPSNKVTEKGKDVELRCDPISGHTALYWYRQSLGQGLEFLIYFQGNSAPDKSGLPSDRFSAERTGGSVSTLTIQRTQQEDSAVYLCASSLSGSRETQYFGPGTRLLVL.

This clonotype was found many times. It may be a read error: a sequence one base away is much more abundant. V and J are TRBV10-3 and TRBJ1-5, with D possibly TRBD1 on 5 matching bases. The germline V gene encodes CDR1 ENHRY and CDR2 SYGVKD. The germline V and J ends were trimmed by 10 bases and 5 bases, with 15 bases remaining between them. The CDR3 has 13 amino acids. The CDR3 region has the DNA TGTGCCACTGGGGACGGGGCGGATCAGCCCCAGCATTTT. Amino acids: CATGDGADQPQHF.

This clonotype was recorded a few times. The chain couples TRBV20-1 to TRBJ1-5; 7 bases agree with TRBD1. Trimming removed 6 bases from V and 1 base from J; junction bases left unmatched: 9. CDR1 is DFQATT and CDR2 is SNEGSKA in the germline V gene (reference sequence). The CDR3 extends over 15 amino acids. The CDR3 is CSARTGPLSNQPQHF. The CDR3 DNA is TGCAGTGCCCGGACAGGACCGTTGAGCAATCAGCCCCAGCATTTT.

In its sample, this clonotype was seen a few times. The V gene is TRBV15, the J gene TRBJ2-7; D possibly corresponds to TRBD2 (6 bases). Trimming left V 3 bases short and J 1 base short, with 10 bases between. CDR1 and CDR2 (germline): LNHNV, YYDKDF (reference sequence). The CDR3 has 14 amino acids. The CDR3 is CATSRGAGSYEQYF. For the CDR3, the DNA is TGTGCCACCAGCAGGGGCGCGGGATCCTACGAGCAGTACTTC.

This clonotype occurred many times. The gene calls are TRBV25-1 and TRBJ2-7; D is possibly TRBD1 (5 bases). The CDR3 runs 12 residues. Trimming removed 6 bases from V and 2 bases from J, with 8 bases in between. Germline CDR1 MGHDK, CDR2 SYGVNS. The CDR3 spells CASRTETYEQYF. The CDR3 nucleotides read TGTGCCAGCAGGACAGAGACCTACGAGCAGTACTTC.

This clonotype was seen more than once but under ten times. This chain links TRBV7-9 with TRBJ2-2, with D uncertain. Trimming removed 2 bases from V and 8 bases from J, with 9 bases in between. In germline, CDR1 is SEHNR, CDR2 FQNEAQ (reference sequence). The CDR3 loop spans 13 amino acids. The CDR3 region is CASSLPPSGELFF. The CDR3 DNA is TGTGCCAGCAGCTTACCTCCTTCGGGGGAGCTGTTTTTT.

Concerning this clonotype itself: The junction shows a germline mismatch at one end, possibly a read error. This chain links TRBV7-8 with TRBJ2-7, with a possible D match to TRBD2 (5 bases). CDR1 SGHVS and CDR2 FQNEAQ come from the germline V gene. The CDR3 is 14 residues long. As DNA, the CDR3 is TGCGCCAGCAGCCAAGGGAGATCTTACTACGAGCAGTACTTC. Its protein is CASSQGRSYYEQYF.

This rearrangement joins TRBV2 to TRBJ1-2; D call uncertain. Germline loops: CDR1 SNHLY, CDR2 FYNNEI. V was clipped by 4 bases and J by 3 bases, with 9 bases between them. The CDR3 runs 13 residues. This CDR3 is CASSGGLYYGYTF. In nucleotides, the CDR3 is TGTGCCAGCAGTGGGGGATTGTACTATGGCTACACCTTC.

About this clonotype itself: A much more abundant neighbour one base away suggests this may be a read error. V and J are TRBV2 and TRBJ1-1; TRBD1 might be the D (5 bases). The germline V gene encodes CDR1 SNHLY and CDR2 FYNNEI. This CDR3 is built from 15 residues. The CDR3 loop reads CACSHSGRGNTEAFF. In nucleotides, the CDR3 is TGTGCCTGCAGCCACTCGGGACGGGGGAACACTGAAGCTTTCTTT.

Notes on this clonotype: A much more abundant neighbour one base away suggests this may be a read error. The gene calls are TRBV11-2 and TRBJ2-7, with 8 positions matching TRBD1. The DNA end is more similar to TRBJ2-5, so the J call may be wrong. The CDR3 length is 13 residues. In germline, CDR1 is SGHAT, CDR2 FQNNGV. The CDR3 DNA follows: TGTGCCAGCAGTGAGAACAGGGGGGAGACCCAGTACTTC. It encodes CASSENRGETQYF.

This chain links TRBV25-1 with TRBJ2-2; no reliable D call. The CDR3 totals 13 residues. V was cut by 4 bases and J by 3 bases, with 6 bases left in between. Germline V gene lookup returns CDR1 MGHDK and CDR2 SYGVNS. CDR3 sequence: CASSGRDTGELFF. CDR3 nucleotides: TGTGCCAGCAGTGGTCGAGACACCGGGGAGCTGTTTTTT. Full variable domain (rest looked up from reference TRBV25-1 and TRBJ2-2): EADIYQTPRYLVIGTGKKITLECSQTMGHDKMYWYQQDPGMELHLIHYSYGVNSTEKGDLSSESTVSRIRTEHFPLTLESARPSHTSQYLCASSGRDTGELFFGEGSRLTVL.